This T cell receptor beta chain was identified in a study of blood T cell repertoires in COVID-19. About the research overall: Acute-phase and convalescent COVID-19 samples originated in the United States, Italy and Spain. In each case, the material was cDNA or gDNA derived from T cells, B-cell-depleted T cells, or PBMCs.

The authors' processing: Reference gene primer amplification yielded estimated nucleated cell counts. The protocol was immunoSEQ multiplex PCR, while the TCRdb copy is restricted to in-frame clones and leaves out a portion. V and J calls and clone size are copied from that table; D and trimming were computed from the DNA. The sample lists 200,000 to 250,000 clones, 85% to 90% seen once, with more than 5.5% in the top ten. Sequences were obtained from peripheral blood. This sequence was found in an elderly man with acute or convalescent COVID-19.

The CDR3 sequence is CASTTRETDVEAFF. The CDR3 bases are TGTGCCAGCACCACCCGGGAGACTGATGTTGAAGCTTTCTTT. The V and J genes are TRBV6-5 and TRBJ1-1; D not certain. Per the germline V gene, CDR1 is MNHEY and CDR2 is SVGAGI. The CDR3 loop spans 14 amino acids. Trimming took off 7 bases at V and 7 bases at J, with 19 bases between the two ends.